This TCR beta chain stems from a study of blood T cell repertoires in COVID-19. Study context: Some COVID-19 samples were acute and others convalescent; all came from the United States, Italy and Spain.

As handled by the study authors: For nucleated cells, counts were estimated from reference gene primer amplification. The method was immunoSEQ multiplex PCR; TCRdb's version includes in-frame clones alone and lacks a portion of them. That table supplies the V and J calls and clone size; D and trimming were determined from the DNA. The sample lists 65,000 to 70,000 clones; more than 90% were seen once. In the case of this clone: One junction end does not reproduce the germline sequence, and a read error may be involved. Other nucleotide sequences in the sample specify the same CDR3.

Germline CDR1 SSHAT, CDR2 FNYEAQ (reference sequence). The CDR3 has 15 residues. The receptor's source is a human donor with active COVID-19. The donor label of this sample is uncertain. The material sequenced was peripheral blood. V usage is TRBV7-7 and J usage is TRBJ2-1; 7 nucleotides agree with TRBD2. CDR3 nucleotides: TGCGCCAGCAGCCTATCAGCGGGATCGGGTAATGAGCAGTTCTTC. Its protein product is CASSLSAGSGNEQFF.